This TCR beta chain was observed in a study of PD-L1 blockade in urothelial cancer. In the study overall: Chemotherapy regimens numbering 0 to 3 had been given to patients.

Produced via immunoSEQ multiplex PCR; TCRdb's table is partial and in-frame only. Here the sample spans 45,000 to 60,000 clones, 70% to 90% being singletons. CDR3 size: 14 residues. Trimming at V came to 6 bases and at J to 5 bases, leaving 5 bases not matched to a gene. Germline V gives CDR1 MNHEY, CDR2 SVGAGI. Sequenced material: PBMCs, taken around atezolizumab (anti-PD-L1) treatment. This chain joins TRBV6-5 and TRBJ1-5; TRBD1 matches at 9 bases. The clonotype was recovered from a man aged 55 to 70 with urothelial cancer. CDR3 DNA: TGTGCCAGCAGGACCACAGGGGGCCATCAGCCCCAGCATTTT. Translating it yields CASRTTGGHQPQHF.